Described below is a single TCR beta chain sequence and its context. Its specificity is unknown. The sample comes from a study of T-cell memory formation after mild COVID-19. Notes on the study in general: Contracting clones from day 15 to 85 had balanced CD4/CD8; later expanders favoured CD4+.

Germline CDR1 and CDR2: SGHRS and YFSETQ. Trimming at V came to 0 bases and at J to 0 bases, leaving 7 bases not matched to a gene. The CDR3 covers 18 residues. Constant-segment primers and 5'RACE yielded cDNA libraries for TCR alpha and TCR beta, each carrying sample barcodes and UMIs. TCRdb redid the calling of the 5' RACE reads with MiXCR, one entry per CDR3 protein. The sample yields 200,000 to 250,000 distinct CDR3 sequences, 15% to 20% seen once. Sample: PBMCs or a T cell subset sorted from them (not recorded which). V is TRBV5-1 and J is TRBJ2-3; 10 bases agree with TRBD2. The clonotype was recovered from a man between 18 and 29 years old who had mild COVID-19 (a few samples of this study predate the infection). Cell type and time point are not known. CDR3 coding DNA: TGCGCCAGCAGCTTGGTGCGAGCGGGGGGGCCCAGCACAGATACGCAGTATTTT. It is translated as CASSLVRAGGPSTDTQYF.